This T cell receptor (beta chain) is drawn from a study of cytomegalovirus exposure and HLA in healthy donors. Study details: A subsequent analysis stated that the 100 to 150 validation repertoires were run on the same platform as the roughly 670 first-cohort repertoires. Study outcomes and limitations: Reports indicated that the classifier achieved high specificity and sensitivity in diagnosing cytomegalovirus status. Testing in vitro showed a few CMV-associated chains specific for CMV antigens.

Remarks on this clone: Its antigen is unidentified.

Separation from the roughly 680-subject first cohort characterized the approximately 130-subject validation cohort, to which the donors belonged. Germline CDR1 reads LNHDA; CDR2 reads SQIVND (reference sequence). The CDR3 length is 13 residues. Trimming at V came to 4 bases and at J to 3 bases, leaving 2 bases not matched to a gene. Here immunoSEQ multiplex PCR was the method, and the copy in TCRdb shows in-frame clones only, minus some. There are 43,000 or so clones in the sample; 92% occur only once, and less than 6.5% lies in the top ten. The chain joins TRBV19 to TRBJ2-7, with 8 positions matching TRBD1. Sequencing was carried out using PBMCs. This TCR came from a young man in good health and CMV-seronegative. DNA of the CDR3: TGTGCCAGTAGTAGGGACAGGAACTACGAGCAGTACTTC. As protein: CASSRDRNYEQYF.